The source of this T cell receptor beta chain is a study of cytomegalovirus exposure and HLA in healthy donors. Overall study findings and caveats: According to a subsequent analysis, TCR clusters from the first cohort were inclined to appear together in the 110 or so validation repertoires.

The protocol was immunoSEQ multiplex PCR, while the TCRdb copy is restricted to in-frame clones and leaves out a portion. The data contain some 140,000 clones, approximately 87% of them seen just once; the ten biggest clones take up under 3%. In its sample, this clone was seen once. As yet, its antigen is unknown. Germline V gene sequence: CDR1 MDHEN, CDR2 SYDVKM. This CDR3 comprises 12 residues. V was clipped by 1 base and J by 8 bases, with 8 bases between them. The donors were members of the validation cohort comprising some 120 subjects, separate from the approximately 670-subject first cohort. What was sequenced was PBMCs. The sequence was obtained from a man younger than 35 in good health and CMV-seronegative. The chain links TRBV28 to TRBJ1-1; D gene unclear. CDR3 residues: CASSLYIREAFF. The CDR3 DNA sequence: TGTGCCAGCAGTTTATATATCAGAGAAGCTTTCTTT. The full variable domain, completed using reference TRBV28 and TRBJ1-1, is DVKVTQSSRYLVKRTGEKVFLECVQDMDHENMFWYRQDPGLGLRLIYFSYDVKMKEKGDIPEGYSVSREKKERFSLILESASTNQTSMYLCASSLYIREAFFGQGTRLTVV.